These 20 T cell receptor beta chains originate from one sample sequenced in a study of Siglec-9 on CD8 T cells in melanoma (dated by TCRdb to about 2019). Libraries were prepared through the immunoSEQ multiplex PCR assay. Entries here come from immuneACCESS through TCRdb and include only in-frame sequences with V and J called. Some clones fail to appear in such tables; in the studies checked, an unresolved V gene covers under half of the shortfall, and the cause of the remainder is unknown. Counted in this sample were around 35,000 clones; about 80% of them appeared once. The top ten clonotypes cover under 2% of the sample. Source material: Siglec-9- CD8+ T cells sorted from blood. This specimen's cell subset or site label, interpreted: CD8 T cells lacking Siglec-9. Source of these receptors: a human donor in good health.

The V call is TRBV27, the J call TRBJ2-7; the D gene could be TRBD1 or TRBD2 (6 bases each). V was clipped by 8 bases and J by 3 bases, with 14 bases between them. The CDR3 is 13 residues long. Germline assignment: CDR1 MNHEY and CDR2 SMNVEV (reference sequence). CDR3 nucleotide sequence: TGTGCCAGCGGCCTAGGGGGGAGCTACGAGCAGTACTTC. Protein sequence: CASGLGGSYEQYF.

V usage is TRBV4-1 and J usage is TRBJ1-2; 7 bases agree with TRBD1. The CDR3 is made up of 16 amino acids. Germline trimming cut 0 bases from V and 1 base from J; bases unmatched to any gene: 5. CDR1 is MGHRA and CDR2 is YSYEKL in the germline V gene. The CDR3, as DNA: TGCGCCAGCAGCCAAGATGTTAACAGGGGTAACTATGGCTACACCTTC. Translated, it gives CASSQDVNRGNYGYTF.

The CDR3 is CASKEPPSSSGRSYEQYF. The CDR3 bases are TGTGCCAGCAAAGAGCCCCCCTCCTCTAGCGGGAGATCCTACGAGCAGTACTTC. This chain uses TRBV2 with TRBJ2-7; 10 bases fit TRBD2. With V trimmed by 7 bases and J by 1 base, 16 bases remained unmatched. CDR3 length: 18 residues. From germline, CDR1 is SNHLY and CDR2 FYNNEI.

This chain's CDR3 is CASGGNTGELFF. The CDR3 bases are TGTGCCAGCGGAGGCAACACCGGGGAGCTGTTTTTT. The V call is TRBV13, the J call TRBJ2-2; a possible D gene is TRBD2 (5 bases). In germline, CDR1 is PRHDT, CDR2 FYEKMQ (reference sequence). The CDR3 is made up of 12 amino acids. The V gene lost 8 bases and the J gene lost 2 bases, with 6 bases spanning the gap.

The rearrangement links TRBV18 to TRBJ2-5; the D gene is possibly TRBD1 (5 bases). Germline CDR1 KGHSH, CDR2 LQKENI. The V gene lost 2 bases and the J gene lost 5 bases, with 15 bases spanning the gap. The length of the CDR3 is 15 residues. The CDR3 spells CASSPGATSLETQYF. CDR3 nucleotide sequence: TGTGCCAGCTCACCAGGGGCCACAAGTCTCGAGACCCAGTACTTC.

V is TRBV5-6 and J is TRBJ2-7; D may be TRBD1 (6 bases). The CDR3 loop spans 13 amino acids. Trimming stripped 1 base from V and 3 bases from J, with 8 bases between. Germline-derived CDR1 and CDR2 are SGHDT and YYEEEE. The CDR3, as DNA: TGTGCCAGCAGCTTGTACAGGGACTACGAGCAGTACTTC. Amino acids: CASSLYRDYEQYF.

As DNA, the CDR3 is TGTGCCACCAGCAGAGATGGACAGGAATACACTGAAGCTTTCTTT. It encodes CATSRDGQEYTEAFF. The chain couples TRBV15 to TRBJ1-1, with 7 bases that match TRBD1. Germline CDR1 is LNHNV and CDR2 is YYDKDF (reference sequence). V lost 0 bases to trimming and J lost 3 bases; unmatched junction nucleotides: 4. The CDR3 runs 15 residues.

V is TRBV28 and J is TRBJ2-3; 8 bases fit TRBD1. Germline loops: CDR1 MDHEN, CDR2 SYDVKM. The CDR3 is 15 residues long. Trimming at V came to 5 bases and at J to 2 bases, leaving 6 bases not matched to a gene. The CDR3 region is CASSPDRETTDTQYF. Written as DNA, the CDR3 is TGTGCCAGCAGTCCGGACAGGGAAACCACAGATACGCAGTATTTT.

This clone was detected only a few times. The V and J genes are TRBV6-1 and TRBJ2-2; D may correspond to TRBD1 or TRBD2 (5 bases each). V was trimmed by 1 base and J by 5 bases, leaving 14 bases between them. This CDR3 has 16 amino acids. The germline V gene encodes CDR1 MNHNS and CDR2 SASEGT. The CDR3 DNA reads as TGTGCCAGCAGTGAAGTGAGGGGATCTCGAACCGGGGAGCTGTTTTTT. It encodes CASSEVRGSRTGELFF.

The V and J genes are TRBV10-2 and TRBJ2-7; weak D call: TRBD2 (5 bases). With 6 bases removed from V and 3 bases from J, the gap between germline ends came to 12 bases. The CDR3 loop spans 13 amino acids. Germline V gene data show CDR1 as WSHSY and CDR2 as SAAADI. As DNA, the CDR3 is TGCGCCAGCAGACGGACGGGAATCTACGAGCAGTACTTC. Amino acids: CASRRTGIYEQYF.

The rearrangement joins TRBV28 to TRBJ2-3; TRBD1 matches 9 bases. Looked up from germline, CDR1 is MDHEN and CDR2 is SYDVKM. The CDR3 loop spans 17 amino acids. The V segment lost 6 bases and the J segment 1 base; nucleotides outside the gene matches: 11. CDR3 DNA sequence: TGTGCCAGCAGCACCACCGCCCGGACAGGGGGCACAGATACGCAGTATTTT. Protein: CASSTTARTGGTDTQYF.

The chain uses TRBV11-3 and TRBJ1-1, with D perhaps matching TRBD1 (5 bases). Per germline, CDR1 SGHNT and CDR2 YENEEA. With 5 bases removed from V and 4 bases from J, the gap between germline ends came to 11 bases. This CDR3 spans 13 amino acids. The CDR3 DNA sequence: TGTGCCAGCAGCCAGGGCGGTCTCACTGAAGCTTTCTTT. Its protein product is CASSQGGLTEAFF.

The chain is built from TRBV30 and TRBJ1-5; the D is unclear. This CDR3 has 13 residues. Trimming pared 6 bases from V and 6 bases from J, leaving 15 bases between. Germline CDR1 GTSNPN, CDR2 SVGIG (reference sequence). CDR3 in amino acids: CACSALLGQPQHF. The CDR3 DNA reads as TGTGCCTGTTCAGCCCTTCTGGGTCAGCCCCAGCATTTT.

The V gene is TRBV9, the J gene TRBJ2-7, with D unclear. Germline V CDR1 and CDR2: SGDLS, YYNGEE. The CDR3 spans 13 residues. The germline V and J ends were trimmed by 0 bases and 5 bases, with 9 bases remaining between them. For the CDR3, the DNA is TGTGCCAGCAGCGTAGGTTCCAAGAACGAGCAGTACTTC. Translated: CASSVGSKNEQYF.

This clone showed up just a few times. V and J are TRBV5-1 and TRBJ1-1; D unresolved. With 1 base removed from V and 3 bases from J, the gap between germline ends came to 7 bases. This CDR3 has 13 amino acids. CDR1 is SGHRS, CDR2 YFSETQ, per germline. The CDR3 bases are TGCGCCAGCAGCTTGCTAGGGTACACTGAAGCTTTCTTT. As protein: CASSLLGYTEAFF.

This clone was detected only once. CDR3 sequence (DNA): TGTGCCAGCAGTTCTCGACAGGGGCTCTTCTATGGCTACACCTTC. It encodes CASSSRQGLFYGYTF. This chain links TRBV28 with TRBJ1-2; 8 positions match TRBD1. CDR3 size: 15 residues. The V segment lost 4 bases and the J segment 4 bases; nucleotides outside the gene matches: 8. Germline lookup yields CDR1 MDHEN and CDR2 SYDVKM.

In this sample, this clone turned up once. This rearrangement joins TRBV5-4 to TRBJ1-2; TRBD1 matches 12 bases. The V gene's germline CDR1 is SGHNT and CDR2 YYREEE (reference sequence). J gave up 8 bases and V 2 bases, and 10 bases lay outside the gene matches. The CDR3 is made up of 16 amino acids. CDR3 nucleotide sequence: TGTGCCAGCAGCTTTTCGGGACAGGGGGCAGACGAGGGCTACACCTTC. Protein sequence: CASSFSGQGADEGYTF.

The CDR3 nucleotides are TGTGCCAGCAGCTATACGCGGGGGGCCTACGAGCAGTACTTC. It encodes CASSYTRGAYEQYF. The genes are TRBV27 and TRBJ2-7; 8 nucleotides agree with TRBD2. This CDR3 has 14 amino acids. Germline assignment: CDR1 MNHEY and CDR2 SMNVEV (reference sequence). The V segment lost 6 bases and the J segment 2 bases; nucleotides outside the gene matches: 6.

V usage is TRBV19 and J usage is TRBJ2-5; 10 nucleotides line up with TRBD2. CDR1 is LNHDA, CDR2 SQIVND, per germline (reference sequence). The ends lost 0 bases at V and 5 bases at J; junction bases unmatched: 3. There are 15 residues in the CDR3. CDR3 coding DNA: TGTGCCAGTAGTATAGAGGGGACTAGCGTCGAGACCCAGTACTTC. It is translated as CASSIEGTSVETQYF.

V and J are TRBV11-2 and TRBJ2-5; 11 bases fit TRBD1. The V gene's germline CDR1 is SGHAT and CDR2 FQNNGV. V was clipped by 5 bases and J by 0 bases; unmatched bases: 2. The CDR3 length is 15 residues. DNA for the CDR3: TGTGCCAGCAGCATGGGACAGGGGGACCAAGAGACCCAGTACTTC. This encodes CASSMGQGDQETQYF.